The 2 T cell receptor beta chains below all came from one sample that was sequenced in a study of technical replicates of blood from a few donors. Sequencing was performed with immunoSEQ multiplex PCR; in TCRdb, only in-frame clones are kept and a portion is missing. This sample carries about 67,000 clones, about 97% of them seen once, and the ten largest clones take approximately 0.25%. Specimen: T cells isolated from PBMCs. The receptors were sampled from a human donor in good health.

The rearrangement joins TRBV9 to TRBJ1-5; TRBD1 aligns across 7 bases. The CDR3 extends over 15 amino acids. Germline CDR1 SGDLS, CDR2 YYNGEE. V lost 4 bases and J lost 7; bases outside the gene matches: 11. The CDR3 here is CASSPRKGAGQPQHF. CDR3 sequence (DNA): TGTGCCAGCAGCCCCCGCAAGGGGGCCGGGCAGCCCCAGCATTTT.

The V and J genes are TRBV27 and TRBJ1-2, with 9 positions matching TRBD1. Germline assignment: CDR1 MNHEY and CDR2 SMNVEV (reference sequence). The CDR3 sequence is 16 residues long. The junction had 9 bases not matched to a gene; V was cut back by 3 bases and J by 4 bases. As DNA, the CDR3 is TGTGCCAGCAGTTTGAAAATGACAGGGGGTCTCTATGGCTACACCTTC. It translates to CASSLKMTGGLYGYTF.